This is a list of T cell receptor beta chains from one sample in a study of sequential checkpoint blockade in melanoma. Repertoires were generated with immunoSEQ multiplex PCR, while TCRdb's copy carries only in-frame clones and drops some. This repertoire shows some 20,000 clones, approximately 85% found once; its top ten account for 51%. The sample was CD8+ T cells sorted from blood (inferred from file names), taken from a patient given nivolumab and ipilimumab in sequence. Receptors were obtained from a human donor with melanoma. The CDR3 runs from the conserved cysteine through the conserved F or W. A D gene is named only where the DNA matches it firmly. Some rows mark clone size as missing; the rest say once, few, many or name a class of expanded clone.

>TRBJ1-2|.|TRBV29-1|.
TGCAGCGTTGAAGTGGCCAGTAACTATGGCTACACCTTC
CSVEVASNYGYTF
>TRBJ1-1|.|TRBV5-1|.
TGCGCCAGCAGCTGGTCACCCTCGGACACTGAAGCTTTCTTT
CASSWSPSDTEAFF
>TRBJ2-3|.|TRBV28|.
TGTGCCAGCAGTTTAATCGGGGGAAGCACAGATACGCAGTATTTT
CASSLIGGSTDTQYF
>TRBJ2-7|.|TRBV11-2|large
TGTGCCAGCAGCTTAGAAAGTGAGGGGGACGAGCAGTACTTC
CASSLESEGDEQYF
>TRBJ1-6|.|TRBV7-8|few
TGTGCCAGCAGCTCTAACACGGGGAATAATTCACCCCTCCACTTT
CASSSNTGNNSPLHF
>TRBJ2-1|.|TRBV19|.
TGTGCCAGTACCTGGCTCAATGAGCAGTTCTTC
CASTWLNEQFF
>TRBJ2-7|TRBD1|TRBV7-8|.
TGTGCCAGCAGCTATGGGACAGCTTCCTACGAGCAGTACTTC
CASSYGTASYEQYF
>TRBJ2-7|.|TRBV5-6|.
TGTGCCAGCAGCTTGGTAAGGCTAGTGGGTGAGCAGTACTTC
CASSLVRLVGEQYF
>TRBJ2-7|.|TRBV6-5|.
TGTGCCAGCAGTTTTACAGGGGGGGCCTACGAGCAGTACTTC
CASSFTGGAYEQYF
>TRBJ1-1|.|TRBV10-2|.
TGCGCCAGCAGCTTCCGTAGGGCAGGGAGGGGAGGGGTGAACACTGAAGCTTTCTTT
CASSFRRAGRGGVNTEAFF
>TRBJ1-6|TRBD1|TRBV10-2|.
TGCGCCAGCAGGCACTTGACCCGGACAGGGAAGAATTCACCCCTCCACTTT
CASRHLTRTGKNSPLHF
>TRBJ2-1|TRBD1|TRBV5-1|once
TGCGCCAGCAGCCCCAGGGGACAGATCGCCTACAATGAGCAGTTCTTC
CASSPRGQIAYNEQFF
>TRBJ2-7|TRBD1|TRBV28|.
TGTGCCAGCAGTTCGGGACAGAGTTTGGCCTACGAGCAGTACTTC
CASSSGQSLAYEQYF
>TRBJ1-2|.|TRBV6-5|.
TGTGCCAGCAGTTACATGCAGGGGCAAGGCTACACCTTC
CASSYMQGQGYTF
>TRBJ1-2|.|TRBV19|few
TGTGCCAGTAGTATGAAGGGGGGGAAAGCTAACTATGGCTACACCTTC
CASSMKGGKANYGYTF
>TRBJ1-1|.|TRBV6-6|.
TGTGCCAGCAGTTACTTTGCCGAGGACTCGGCAACCGAAGCTTTCTTT
CASSYFAEDSATEAFF
>TRBJ1-2|TRBD1|TRBV27|once
TGTGCCAGCAGTTTACTAAGGACAGGGGGGATGATCGGCTACACCTTC
CASSLLRTGGMIGYTF
>TRBJ2-2|.|TRBV18|.
TGTGCCAGCTCAGCAGGGTTTATTTCGAACACCGGGGAGCTGTTTTTT
CASSAGFISNTGELFF
>TRBJ2-2|.|TRBV4-3|.
TGCGCCAGCAGCCCCCAATGGGGGGGGCCCTCCGGGGAGCTGTTTTTT
CASSPQWGGPSGELFF
>TRBJ1-5|TRBD1|TRBV2|.
TGTGCCAGCAGTGGTCGGACAGGCAGTTGGGAGCCCCAGCATTTT
CASSGRTGSWEPQHF
>TRBJ2-7|.|TRBV4-3|.
TGCGCCAGCAGCCAAGATCCGGGACTGGTTGCTGGTGAGCAGTACTTC
CASSQDPGLVAGEQYF
>TRBJ2-7|TRBD2|TRBV27|.
TGTGCCAGCAGTTCGGGACTAGCGGGTTTCTACGAGCAGTACTTC
CASSSGLAGFYEQYF
>TRBJ2-7|.|TRBV7-9|few
TGTGCCAGCAGCTTACGTGGACCGGGATCCTACGAGCAGTACTTC
CASSLRGPGSYEQYF
>TRBJ2-7|.|TRBV28|.
TGTGCCAGCAGTTTGCGCGGGGGCCCATTGTACGAGCAGTACTTC
CASSLRGGPLYEQYF
>TRBJ1-1|.|TRBV6-5|.
TGTGCCAGCAGTTACTCCTCTGAAGCTTTCTTT
CASSYSSEAFF
>TRBJ2-3|.|TRBV28|.
TGTGCCAGCAGTTTAAGAGGGTCCGGGACAGATACGCAGTATTTT
CASSLRGSGTDTQYF
>TRBJ2-6|.|TRBV13|.
TGTGCCAGCAGTTCCGAAACCCAGGTCGGCAACTCTGGGGCCAACGTCCTGACTTTC
CASSSETQVGNSGANVLTF
>TRBJ1-4|.|TRBV29-1|few
TGCAGCGTTGGGAAAGGAGGGAATAATGAAAAACTGTTTTTT
CSVGKGGNNEKLFF
>TRBJ1-1|TRBD1|TRBV5-1|.
TGCGCCAGCAGCTTGGAAACAGGGGGCCCTGAAGCTTTCTTT
CASSLETGGPEAFF
>TRBJ1-2|.|TRBV7-2|.
TGTGCCAGCAGCTTATCCCCCAGGGAGGGCTATGGCTACACCTTC
CASSLSPREGYGYTF
>TRBJ2-2|TRBD2|TRBV5-6|.
TGTGCCAGCAGCTTTAGGTGGAGCGGGGGGACCGTGGAGCTGTTTTTT
CASSFRWSGGTVELFF
>TRBJ2-3|.|TRBV27|once
TGTGCCAGCAGTTTATCGGCCCGTGCTAGCACAGATACGCAGTATTTT
CASSLSARASTDTQYF
>TRBJ1-5|.|TRBV28|.
TGTGCCAGCAGAACAGGGCTTTTAAACAATCAGCCCCAGCATTTT
CASRTGLLNNQPQHF
>TRBJ1-1|.|TRBV23-1|.
TGCGCCACACGGACAGTACCAGCTTTCTTT
CATRTVPAFF
>TRBJ2-1|TRBD2|TRBV5-4|.
TGTGCCAGCAGGATGGAGGGTCGAATAGCGGGGGTCAATGAGCAGTTCTTC
CASRMEGRIAGVNEQFF
>TRBJ1-2|.|TRBV2|.
TGTGCCACAGTGGGGGGTAACTATGGCTACACCTTC
CATVGGNYGYTF
>TRBJ2-1|TRBD2|TRBV7-6|once
TGTGCCAGCAGCTTAGCGGGGGGGAACCCGAATGAGCAGTTCTTC
CASSLAGGNPNEQFF
>TRBJ2-3|.|TRBV5-4|.
TGTGCCAGCAGCGAGGGTCCTACAGATACGCAGTATTTT
CASSEGPTDTQYF
>TRBJ2-2|TRBD2|TRBV10-3|few
TGTGCCATCAGATTTACTAGCGGTCCGAACACCGGGGAGCTGTTTTTT
CAIRFTSGPNTGELFF
>TRBJ1-1|.|TRBV19|.
TGTGCCAGTAGTAACAGCCGGACTGAAGCTTTCTTT
CASSNSRTEAFF
>TRBJ2-3|TRBD2|TRBV28|.
TGTGCCAGCAGTTCCGGCCTGACTAGCGGGGGCACAGATACGCAGTATTTT
CASSSGLTSGGTDTQYF
>TRBJ2-2|TRBD2|TRBV27|.
TGTGCCAGCAGCACATGGACTAGCGGGGTCGGGGAGCTGTTTTTT
CASSTWTSGVGELFF
>TRBJ2-5|.|TRBV5-1|few
TGCGCCAGCAGCAACCGGGTCCCAAAGAACCAAGAGACCCAGTACTTC
CASSNRVPKNQETQYF
>TRBJ2-1|.|TRBV7-6|.
TGTGCCAGCAGCTTCCCCGGACAGAATGAGCAGTTCTTC
CASSFPGQNEQFF
>TRBJ2-2|TRBD1|TRBV7-9|.
TGTGCCAGCGGGACAGTCACCGGGGAGCTGTTTTTT
CASGTVTGELFF
>TRBJ2-5|TRBD1|TRBV13|.
TGTGCCAGCAGCGAGGGGACAGGGGAGACACAAGAGACCCAGTACTTC
CASSEGTGETQETQYF
>TRBJ1-4|TRBD1|TRBV5-6|.
TGTGCCAGCAGCTTCACGGGCAGGGGGAGTGAAAAACTGTTTTTT
CASSFTGRGSEKLFF
>TRBJ2-1|.|TRBV6-5|.
TGTGCCAGCAGTGTCGGGGGAACCTACAATGAGCAGTTCTTC
CASSVGGTYNEQFF
>TRBJ1-1|.|TRBV2|.
TGTGCCAGCAGTGAATACGGGGGCACTGAAGCTTTCTTT
CASSEYGGTEAFF
>TRBJ1-6|TRBD1|TRBV19|.
TGTGCCAGTAGCCCGGGGACAGGGGGCAGCTCCTATAATTCACCCCTCCACTTT
CASSPGTGGSSYNSPLHF
>TRBJ1-5|.|TRBV6-1|.
TGTGCCAGCAGTGACTCAGGGTCAGGGCAGCCCCAGCATTTT
CASSDSGSGQPQHF
>TRBJ1-2|.|TRBV29-1|.
TGCAGCGATGAACAGGGTAACTATGGCTACACCTTC
CSDEQGNYGYTF
>TRBJ2-7|.|TRBV5-4|.
TGTGCCAGCAGCGAAGGACAGTCACAGCAGTACTTC
CASSEGQSQQYF
>TRBJ1-2|.|TRBV4-3|few
TGCGCCAGCAGCCAAGATTTAGGGGACTATGGCTACACCTTC
CASSQDLGDYGYTF
>TRBJ1-1|.|TRBV5-1|.
TGCGCCAGCAGCTTGGGACAGAGCGCTGAAGCTTTCTTT
CASSLGQSAEAFF
>TRBJ2-5|TRBD2|TRBV4-3|.
TGCGCCAGCAGCCAAATCGAGCTAGCGGGGGGCCTGGAGACCCAGTACTTC
CASSQIELAGGLETQYF
>TRBJ2-3|TRBD2|TRBV7-8|.
TGTGCCAGCAGCTTAGGGCGGGGGGGCCCGGGAGATACGCAGTATTTT
CASSLGRGGPGDTQYF
>TRBJ2-2|TRBD2|TRBV10-2|.
TGCGCCAGCCTCAACCTGGGACTAGCGGATTCGAACACCGGGGAGCTGTTTTTT
CASLNLGLADSNTGELFF
>TRBJ2-1|TRBD2|TRBV28|.
TGTGCCAGCAGTCCCATGGGACTAGCGGGGGGGCGGTCGGGTGAGCAGTTCTTC
CASSPMGLAGGRSGEQFF